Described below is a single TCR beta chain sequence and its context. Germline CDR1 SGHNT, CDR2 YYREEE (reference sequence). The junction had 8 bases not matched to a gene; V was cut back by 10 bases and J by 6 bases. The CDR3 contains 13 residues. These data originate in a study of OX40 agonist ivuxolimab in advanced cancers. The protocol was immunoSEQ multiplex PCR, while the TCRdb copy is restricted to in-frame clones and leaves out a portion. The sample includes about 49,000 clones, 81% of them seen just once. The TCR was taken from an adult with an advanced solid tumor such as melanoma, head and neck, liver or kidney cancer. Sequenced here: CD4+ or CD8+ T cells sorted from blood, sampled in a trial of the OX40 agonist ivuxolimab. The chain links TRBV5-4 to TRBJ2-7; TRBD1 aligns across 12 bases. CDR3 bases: TGTGCCTTCCCTCAGGGACAGGGGGCCGAGCAGTACTTC. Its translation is CAFPQGQGAEQYF.